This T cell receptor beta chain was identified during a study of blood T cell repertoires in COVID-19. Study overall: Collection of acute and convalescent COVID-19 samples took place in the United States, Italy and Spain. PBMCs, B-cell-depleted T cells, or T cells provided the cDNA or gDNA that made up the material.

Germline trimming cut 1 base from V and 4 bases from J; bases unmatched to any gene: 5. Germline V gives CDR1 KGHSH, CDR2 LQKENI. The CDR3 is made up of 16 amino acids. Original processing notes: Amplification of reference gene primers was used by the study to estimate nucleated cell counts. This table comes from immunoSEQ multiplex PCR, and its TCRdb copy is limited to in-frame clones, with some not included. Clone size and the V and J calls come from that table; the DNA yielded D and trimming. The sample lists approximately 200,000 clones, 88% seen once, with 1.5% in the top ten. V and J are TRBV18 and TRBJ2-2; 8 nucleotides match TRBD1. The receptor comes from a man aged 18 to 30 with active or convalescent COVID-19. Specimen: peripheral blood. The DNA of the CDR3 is TGTGCCAGCTCACCACTTCCCAGGGGGCTCACCGGGGAGCTGTTTTTT. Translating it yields CASSPLPRGLTGELFF.